This TCR beta chain was retrieved from a study of human T cells and chemical hapten exposure. This clonotype was detected a few times. No antigen is known for it. Time point defined: healthy volunteer bleed at 6 weeks. Unfractionated whole blood was the source from which total RNA was extracted. Each CDR3 protein gets one entry after TCRdb re-called the RACE reads with MiXCR. The data show 40,000 to 45,000 distinct CDR3 sequences, 3% to 4% seen once. Study results and limitations: DPC sensitization left the count of TCRs above 1 in 1000 unchanged.

The germline V gene encodes CDR1 SQVTM and CDR2 ANQGSEA. This CDR3 comprises 13 residues. V lost 7 bases, J lost 0 bases, and 12 bases lay in between. The TCR comes from a human donor in good health. Some clones in this sample may be carry-over from other donors' samples. The V gene is TRBV29-1, the J gene TRBJ2-5; possibly TRBD1 for D (5 bases). The specimen sequenced was whole blood. The CDR3 here is CSAADRYQETQYF. For the CDR3, the DNA is TGCAGCGCCGCAGACAGATACCAAGAGACCCAGTACTTC. The whole variable domain, filled in from reference TRBV29-1 and TRBJ2-5, reads SAVISQKPSRDICQRGTSLTIQCQVDSQVTMMFWYRQQPGQSLTLIATANQGSEATYESGFVIDKFPISRPNLTFSTLTVSNMSPEDSSIYLCSAADRYQETQYFGPGTRLLVL.